This TCR beta chain came from a study of cytomegalovirus exposure and HLA in healthy donors. Regarding the study as a whole: The study reported that TCR beta sequences accurately predicted HLA-A and HLA-B alleles in most subjects. Links to common viral pathogens appeared, in a later analysis, for several of the most significant clusters.

The CDR3 sequence is 16 residues long. Trimming cost V 3 bases and J 2 bases, with 16 bases left between them. Germline V gene data show CDR1 as LNHDA and CDR2 as SQIVND (reference sequence). PCR primers comprised 60 Vbeta and 13 Jbeta primers. Sequencing was performed with immunoSEQ multiplex PCR; in TCRdb, only in-frame clones are kept and a portion is missing. The sample includes 100,000 to 150,000 clones, 15% to 20% seen only once; the top ten take approximately 2.6%. This clone was seen only a few times. As yet, its antigen is unknown. The chain couples TRBV19 to TRBJ1-2, with TRBD1 as a possible D gene (6 bases). The source of this sequence is a female donor in good health and CMV-seropositive. Sequencing was done on a sample of PBMCs. CDR3 residues: CASSIVGALQNYGYTF. The CDR3 region has the DNA TGTGCCAGTAGTATTGTGGGGGCGCTTCAGAACTATGGCTACACCTTC.